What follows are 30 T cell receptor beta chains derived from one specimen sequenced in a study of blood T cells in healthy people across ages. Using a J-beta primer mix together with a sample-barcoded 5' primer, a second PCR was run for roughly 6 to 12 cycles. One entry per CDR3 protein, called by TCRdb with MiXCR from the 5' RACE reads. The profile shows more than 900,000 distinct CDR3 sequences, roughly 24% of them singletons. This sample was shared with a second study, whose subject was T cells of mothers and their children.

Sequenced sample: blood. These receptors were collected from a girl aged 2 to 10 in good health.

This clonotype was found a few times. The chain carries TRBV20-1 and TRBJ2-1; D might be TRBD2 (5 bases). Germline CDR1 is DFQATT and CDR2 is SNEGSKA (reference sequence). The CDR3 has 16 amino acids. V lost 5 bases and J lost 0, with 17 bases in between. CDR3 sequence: CSALQGLPSSYNEQFF. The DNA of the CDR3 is TGCAGTGCTCTACAAGGACTCCCATCCTCCTACAATGAGCAGTTCTTC.

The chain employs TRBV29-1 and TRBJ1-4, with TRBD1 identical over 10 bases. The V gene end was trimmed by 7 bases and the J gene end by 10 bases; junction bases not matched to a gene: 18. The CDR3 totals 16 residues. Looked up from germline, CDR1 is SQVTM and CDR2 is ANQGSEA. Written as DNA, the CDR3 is TGCAGCGCTGGAATCCGACAGGGGGCTCTACTCGGAAAACTGTTTTTT. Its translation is CSAGIRQGALLGKLFF.

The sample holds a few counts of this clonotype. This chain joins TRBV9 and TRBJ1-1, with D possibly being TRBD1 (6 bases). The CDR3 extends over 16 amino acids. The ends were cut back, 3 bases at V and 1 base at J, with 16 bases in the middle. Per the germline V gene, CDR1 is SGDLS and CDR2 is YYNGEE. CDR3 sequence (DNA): TGTGCCAGCAGCGCCTACGATCAGGGGAGGAACACTGAAGCTTTCTTT. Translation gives CASSAYDQGRNTEAFF.

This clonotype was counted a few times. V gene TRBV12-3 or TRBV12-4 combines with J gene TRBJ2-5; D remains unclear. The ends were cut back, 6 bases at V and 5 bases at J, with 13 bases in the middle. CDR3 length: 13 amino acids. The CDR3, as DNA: TGTGCCAGCAGCCCGTTGCCTCGGGAGACCCAGTACTTC. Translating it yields CASSPLPRETQYF.

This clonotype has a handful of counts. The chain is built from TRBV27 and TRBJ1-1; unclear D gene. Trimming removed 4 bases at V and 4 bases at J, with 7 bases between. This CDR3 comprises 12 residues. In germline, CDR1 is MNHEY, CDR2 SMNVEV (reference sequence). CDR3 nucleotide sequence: TGTGCCAGCAGTTCTTGGGGCACTGAAGCTTTCTTT. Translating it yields CASSSWGTEAFF.

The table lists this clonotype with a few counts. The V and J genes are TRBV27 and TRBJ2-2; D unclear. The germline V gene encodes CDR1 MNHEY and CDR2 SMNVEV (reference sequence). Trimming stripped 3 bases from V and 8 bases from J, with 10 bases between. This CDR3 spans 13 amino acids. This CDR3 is CASSFVDGGELFF. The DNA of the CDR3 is TGTGCCAGCAGTTTCGTAGACGGGGGGGAGCTGTTTTTT.

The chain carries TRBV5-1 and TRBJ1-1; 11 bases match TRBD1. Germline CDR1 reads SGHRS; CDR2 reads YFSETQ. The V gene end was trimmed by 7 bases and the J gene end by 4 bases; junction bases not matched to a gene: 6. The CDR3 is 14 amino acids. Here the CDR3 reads CASYRDRGFTEAFF. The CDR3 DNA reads TGCGCCAGCTACCGGGACAGGGGGTTCACTGAAGCTTTCTTT.

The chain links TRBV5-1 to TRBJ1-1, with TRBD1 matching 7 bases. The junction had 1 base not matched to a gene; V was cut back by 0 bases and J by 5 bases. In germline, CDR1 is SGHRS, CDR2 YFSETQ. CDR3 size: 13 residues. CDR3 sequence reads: CASSLATGTEAFF. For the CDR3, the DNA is TGCGCCAGCAGCTTGGCGACAGGGACTGAAGCTTTCTTT.

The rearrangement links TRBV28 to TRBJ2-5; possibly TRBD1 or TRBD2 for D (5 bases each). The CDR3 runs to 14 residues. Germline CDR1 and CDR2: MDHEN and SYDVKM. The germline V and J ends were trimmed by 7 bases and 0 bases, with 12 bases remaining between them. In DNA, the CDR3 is TGTGCCAGCACGGGACCCTCATACCAAGAGACCCAGTACTTC. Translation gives CASTGPSYQETQYF. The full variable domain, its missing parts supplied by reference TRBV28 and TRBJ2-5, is DVKVTQSSRYLVKRTGEKVFLECVQDMDHENMFWYRQDPGLGLRLIYFSYDVKMKEKGDIPEGYSVSREKKERFSLILESASTNQTSMYLCASTGPSYQETQYFGPGTRLLVL.

In nucleotides, the CDR3 is TGTGCCAGCAGGGCAACAGAGAGCAATCAGCCCCAGCATTTT. Residues: CASRATESNQPQHF. The chain is built from TRBV28 and TRBJ1-5, with unresolved D. Trimming took off 6 bases at V and 1 base at J, with 10 bases between the two ends. Germline V gene lookup returns CDR1 MDHEN and CDR2 SYDVKM. The CDR3 has 14 residues. Together with reference TRBV28 and TRBJ1-5, the CDR3 gives the full variable domain: DVKVTQSSRYLVKRTGEKVFLECVQDMDHENMFWYRQDPGLGLRLIYFSYDVKMKEKGDIPEGYSVSREKKERFSLILESASTNQTSMYLCASRATESNQPQHFGDGTRLSIL.

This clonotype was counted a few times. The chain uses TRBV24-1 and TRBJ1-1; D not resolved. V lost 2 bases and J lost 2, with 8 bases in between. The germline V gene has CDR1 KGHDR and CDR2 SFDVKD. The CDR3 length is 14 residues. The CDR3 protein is CATSDSGPNTEAFF. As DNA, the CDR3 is TGTGCCACCAGTGATTCCGGGCCTAACACTGAAGCTTTCTTT.

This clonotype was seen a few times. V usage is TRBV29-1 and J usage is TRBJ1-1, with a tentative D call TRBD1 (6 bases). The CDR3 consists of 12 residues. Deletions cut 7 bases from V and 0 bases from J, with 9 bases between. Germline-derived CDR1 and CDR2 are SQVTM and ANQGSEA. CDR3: CSGRDMNTEAFF. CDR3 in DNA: TGCAGCGGCAGGGACATGAACACTGAAGCTTTCTTT.

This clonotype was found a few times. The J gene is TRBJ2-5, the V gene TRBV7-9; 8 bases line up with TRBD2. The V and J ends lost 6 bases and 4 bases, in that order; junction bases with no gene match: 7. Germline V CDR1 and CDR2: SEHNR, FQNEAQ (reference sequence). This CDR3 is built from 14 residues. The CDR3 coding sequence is TGTGCCAGCAGGCCGGGAGGGGAGGGAGAGACCCAGTACTTC. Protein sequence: CASRPGGEGETQYF.

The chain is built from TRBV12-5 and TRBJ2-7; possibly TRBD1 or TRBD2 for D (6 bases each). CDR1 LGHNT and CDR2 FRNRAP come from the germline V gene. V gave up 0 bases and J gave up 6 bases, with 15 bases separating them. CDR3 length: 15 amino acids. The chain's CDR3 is CASGLVGGPNVEQYF. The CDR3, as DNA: TGTGCTAGTGGTTTGGTAGGGGGGCCAAATGTCGAGCAGTACTTC.

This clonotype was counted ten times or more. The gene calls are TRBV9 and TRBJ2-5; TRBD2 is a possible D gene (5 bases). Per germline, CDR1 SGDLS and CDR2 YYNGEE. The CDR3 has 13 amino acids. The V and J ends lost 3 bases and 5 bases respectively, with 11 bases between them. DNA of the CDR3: TGTGCCAGCAGCGCCCCCACGGGGGAGACCCAGTACTTC. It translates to CASSAPTGETQYF.

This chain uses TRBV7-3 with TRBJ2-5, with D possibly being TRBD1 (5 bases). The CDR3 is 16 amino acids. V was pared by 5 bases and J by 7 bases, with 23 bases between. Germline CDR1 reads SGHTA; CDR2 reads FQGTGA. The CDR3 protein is CASSPWGNGQVGTQYF. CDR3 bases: TGTGCCAGCAGCCCTTGGGGCAACGGGCAAGTTGGGACCCAGTACTTC.

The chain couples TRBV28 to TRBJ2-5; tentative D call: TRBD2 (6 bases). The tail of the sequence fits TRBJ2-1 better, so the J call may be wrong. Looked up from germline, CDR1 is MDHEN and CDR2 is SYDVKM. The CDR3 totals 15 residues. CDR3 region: CASRWGLRNNNEQFF. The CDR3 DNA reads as TGTGCCAGCCGGTGGGGACTCCGAAACAACAATGAGCAGTTCTTC.

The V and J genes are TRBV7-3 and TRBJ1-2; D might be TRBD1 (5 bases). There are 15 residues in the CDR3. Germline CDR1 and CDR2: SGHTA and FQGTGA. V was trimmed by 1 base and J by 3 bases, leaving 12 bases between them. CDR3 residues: CASSLKAGGYYGYTF. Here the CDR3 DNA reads TGTGCCAGCAGCTTAAAGGCTGGGGGGTACTATGGCTACACCTTC. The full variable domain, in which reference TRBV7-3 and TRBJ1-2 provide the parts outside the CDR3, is GAGVSQTPSNKVTEKGKYVELRCDPISGHTALYWYRQSLGQGPEFLIYFQGTGAADDSGLPNDRFFAVRPEGSVSTLKIQRTERGDSAVYLCASSLKAGGYYGYTFGSGTRLTVV.

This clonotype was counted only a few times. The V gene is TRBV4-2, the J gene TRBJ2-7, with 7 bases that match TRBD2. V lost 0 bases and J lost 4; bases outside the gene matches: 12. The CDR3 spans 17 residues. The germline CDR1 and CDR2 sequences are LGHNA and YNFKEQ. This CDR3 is CASSQDGTVAGEYEQYF. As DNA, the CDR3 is TGTGCCAGCAGCCAAGATGGAACCGTGGCGGGAGAGTACGAGCAGTACTTC.

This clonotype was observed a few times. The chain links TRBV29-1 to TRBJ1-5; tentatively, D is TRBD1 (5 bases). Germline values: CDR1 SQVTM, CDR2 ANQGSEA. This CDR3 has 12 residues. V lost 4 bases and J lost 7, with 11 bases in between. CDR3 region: CSVGTQGQPQHF. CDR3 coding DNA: TGCAGCGTTGGCACCCAGGGACAGCCCCAGCATTTT.

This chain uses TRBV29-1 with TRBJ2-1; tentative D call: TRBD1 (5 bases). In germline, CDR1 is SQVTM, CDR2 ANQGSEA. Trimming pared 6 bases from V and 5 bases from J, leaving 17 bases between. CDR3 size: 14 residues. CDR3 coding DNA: TGCAGCGTACCCGATCAGGGTACCCACAATGAGCAGTTCTTC. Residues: CSVPDQGTHNEQFF.

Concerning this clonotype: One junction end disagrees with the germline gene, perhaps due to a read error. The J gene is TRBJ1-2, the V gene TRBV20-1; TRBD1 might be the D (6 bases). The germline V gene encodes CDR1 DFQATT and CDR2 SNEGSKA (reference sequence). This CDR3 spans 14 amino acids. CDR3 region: CSAPSQGLDYGHTF. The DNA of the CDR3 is TGCAGTGCCCCAAGTCAGGGGTTGGACTATGGCCACACCTTC.

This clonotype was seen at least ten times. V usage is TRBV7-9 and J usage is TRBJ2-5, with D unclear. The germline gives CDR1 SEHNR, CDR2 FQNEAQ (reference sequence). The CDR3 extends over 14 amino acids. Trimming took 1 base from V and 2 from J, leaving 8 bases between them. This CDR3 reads CASSLGLGQETQYF. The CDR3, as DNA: TGTGCCAGCAGCTTAGGGTTGGGTCAAGAGACCCAGTACTTC.

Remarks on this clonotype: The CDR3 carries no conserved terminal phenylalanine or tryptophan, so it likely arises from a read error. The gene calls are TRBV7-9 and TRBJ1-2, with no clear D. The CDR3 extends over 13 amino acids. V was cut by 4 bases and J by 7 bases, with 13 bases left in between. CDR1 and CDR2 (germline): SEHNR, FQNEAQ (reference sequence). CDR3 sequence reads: CASSYQEDAGYTL. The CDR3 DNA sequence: TGTGCCAGCAGCTACCAGGAGGACGCTGGCTACACCCTC.

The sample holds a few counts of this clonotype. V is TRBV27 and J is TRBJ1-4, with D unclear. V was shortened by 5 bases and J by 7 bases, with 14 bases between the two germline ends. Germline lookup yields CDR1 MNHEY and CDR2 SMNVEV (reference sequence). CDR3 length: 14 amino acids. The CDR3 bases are TGTGCCAGCAGTCCAAACCCAATGGGTGAAAAACTGTTTTTT. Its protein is CASSPNPMGEKLFF.

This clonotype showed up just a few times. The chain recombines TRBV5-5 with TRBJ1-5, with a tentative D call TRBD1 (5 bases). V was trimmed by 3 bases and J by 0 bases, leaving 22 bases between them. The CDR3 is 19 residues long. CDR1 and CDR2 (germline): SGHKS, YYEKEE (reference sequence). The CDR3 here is CASSSLRGRATYSNQPQHF. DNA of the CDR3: TGTGCCAGCAGCTCCCTCCGGGGCAGGGCGACCTATAGCAATCAGCCCCAGCATTTT. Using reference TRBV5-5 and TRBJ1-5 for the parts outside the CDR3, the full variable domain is DAGVTQSPTHLIKTRGQQVTLRCSPISGHKSVSWYQQVLGQGPQFIFQYYEKEERGRGNFPDRFSARQFPNYSSELNVNALLLGDSALYLCASSSLRGRATYSNQPQHFGDGTRLSIL.

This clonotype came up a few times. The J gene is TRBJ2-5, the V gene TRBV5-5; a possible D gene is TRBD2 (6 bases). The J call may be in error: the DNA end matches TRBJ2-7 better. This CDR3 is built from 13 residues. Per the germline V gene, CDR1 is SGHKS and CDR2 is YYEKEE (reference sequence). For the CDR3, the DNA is TGTGCCAGCAGCTTGGGGGAGGAGGTCGAGCAGTACTTC. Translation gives CASSLGEEVEQYF.

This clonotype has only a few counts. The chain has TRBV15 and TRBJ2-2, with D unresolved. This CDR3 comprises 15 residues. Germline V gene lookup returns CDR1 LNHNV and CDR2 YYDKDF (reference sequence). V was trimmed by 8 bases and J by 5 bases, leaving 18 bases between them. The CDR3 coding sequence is TGTGCCACCGCGCTTGAAAGAACCCAAACCGGGGAGCTGTTTTTT. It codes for CATALERTQTGELFF.

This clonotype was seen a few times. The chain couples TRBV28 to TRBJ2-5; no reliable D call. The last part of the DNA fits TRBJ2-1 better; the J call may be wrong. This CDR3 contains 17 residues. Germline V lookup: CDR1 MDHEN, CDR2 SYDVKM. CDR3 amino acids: CASSFGRPINPYNEQFF. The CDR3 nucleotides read TGTGCCAGCAGTTTTGGTAGGCCGATCAACCCCTACAATGAGCAGTTCTTC.

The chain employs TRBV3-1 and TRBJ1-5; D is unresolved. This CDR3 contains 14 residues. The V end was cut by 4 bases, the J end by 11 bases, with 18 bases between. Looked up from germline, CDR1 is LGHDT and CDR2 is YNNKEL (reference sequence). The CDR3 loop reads CASSLLPDSTAQHF. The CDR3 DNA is TGTGCCAGCAGCCTCCTCCCTGACTCTACGGCCCAGCATTTT.